These 14 T cell receptor beta chains were all obtained from the same sample, sequenced in a study of blood T cells in healthy people across ages. The authors ran a second PCR of about 6 to 11 cycles using a sample-barcoded 5' primer and a J-beta primer mix. TCRdb used MiXCR to reprocess the 5' RACE reads, holding one entry per CDR3 protein. The repertoire consists of some 1,800,000 distinct CDR3 sequences, with roughly two fifths occurring once and the leading ten covering more than 20%. The sample comprised blood. The source is a human donor in good health.

The chain recombines TRBV7-6 with TRBJ1-4; TRBD1 agrees at 8 bases. The V gene's germline CDR1 is SGHVS and CDR2 FNYEAQ. This CDR3 has 16 amino acids. V shed 5 bases and J 6 bases; nucleotides not matched to a gene: 11. The DNA of the CDR3 is TGTGCCAGCAGCCCGGGACCGACAGGGGCGGATGAAAAACTGTTTTTT. Translating gives CASSPGPTGADEKLFF.

This clonotype was observed many times. Here the CDR3 reads CSVEGTGANVLTF. The CDR3 DNA follows: TGCAGCGTTGAGGGGACAGGGGCCAACGTCCTGACTTTC. The chain couples TRBV29-1 to TRBJ2-6; the D gene is possibly TRBD1 (6 bases). This CDR3 has 13 residues. Germline-derived CDR1 and CDR2 are SQVTM and ANQGSEA. The germline V and J ends were trimmed by 3 bases and 4 bases, with 7 bases remaining between them.

The J gene is TRBJ2-5, the V gene TRBV4-3; 7 bases match TRBD2. The DNA end is more similar to TRBJ2-7, so the J call may be wrong. This CDR3 region has 15 residues. CDR1 and CDR2 (germline): LGHNA, YSLEER. In nucleotides, the CDR3 is TGCGCCAGCAGCCAAGAAGGACTAGGGATCGGCGAGCAGTACTTC. It translates to CASSQEGLGIGEQYF.

In its sample, this clonotype was seen a few times. J is TRBJ1-5 and V is TRBV9, with D unresolved. This CDR3 has 14 amino acids. The V end lost 1 base, the J end lost 7 bases, and 12 bases lay between the germline ends. CDR1 and CDR2 (germline): SGDLS, YYNGEE. The CDR3 reads CASSVFESGQPQHF. CDR3 nucleotides: TGTGCCAGCAGCGTATTTGAGAGCGGCCAGCCCCAGCATTTT.

This rearrangement joins TRBV6-6 to TRBJ2-5; weak D call: TRBD2 (5 bases). TRBJ2-7 explains the end of the DNA better; the J call may be wrong. The CDR3 loop spans 12 amino acids. Germline CDR1 MNHNY, CDR2 SVGAGI (reference sequence). The CDR3 DNA reads as TGTGCCAGCAGCCCGCTAGCAGTCGAGCAGTACTTC. It yields the protein CASSPLAVEQYF.

This clonotype was observed at least ten times. The rearrangement joins TRBV10-2 to TRBJ2-3; maybe TRBD2 (6 bases). Trimming removed 4 bases at V and 11 bases at J, with 7 bases between. Germline V gene lookup returns CDR1 WSHSY and CDR2 SAAADI. CDR3 length: 10 amino acids. The CDR3 DNA reads as TGCGCCAGCAGTGCGGGGGAGCAGTATTTT. It encodes CASSAGEQYF.

This clonotype was recorded a few times. This rearrangement joins TRBV7-9 to TRBJ1-5, with D unclear. V was trimmed by 3 bases and J by 5 bases, leaving 5 bases between them. CDR3 length equals 12 residues. CDR1 SEHNR and CDR2 FQNEAQ come from the germline V gene (reference sequence). CDR3 sequence (DNA): TGTGCCAGCAGCTTTGACCATCAGCCCCAGCATTTT. Its translation: CASSFDHQPQHF.

The chain uses TRBV12-3 or TRBV12-4 and TRBJ2-4; the match to TRBD1 covers 8 bases. The J call may be incorrect, as the DNA end agrees better with TRBJ2-7. This CDR3 is built from 14 residues. CDR3 nucleotide sequence: TGTGCCAGCAGGGGGACAGGACTAACCTACGAGCAGTACTTC. Translation: CASRGTGLTYEQYF.

This clonotype has a handful of counts. The J gene is TRBJ2-1, the V gene TRBV4-3, with 7 nucleotides matching TRBD2. V gave up 0 bases and J gave up 6 bases; unmatched junction bases: 5. Germline loops: CDR1 LGHNA, CDR2 YSLEER. The CDR3 is 15 amino acids. CDR3 bases: TGCGCCAGCAGCCAAGAGAGACTAGCCGCCAATGAGCAGTTCTTC. It encodes CASSQERLAANEQFF.

The gene calls are TRBV5-1 and TRBJ2-5; D is unclear. The CDR3 is 15 residues long. V was shortened by 0 bases and J by 2 bases, with 11 bases between the two germline ends. Looked up from germline, CDR1 is SGHRS and CDR2 is YFSETQ. The CDR3 spells CASSLAAALQETQYF. The CDR3 region has the DNA TGCGCCAGCAGCTTGGCGGCGGCTTTACAAGAGACCCAGTACTTC.

V gene TRBV5-1 combines with J gene TRBJ2-3, with TRBD1 as a possible D gene (7 bases). Germline CDR1 and CDR2: SGHRS and YFSETQ. CDR3 length: 16 residues. The V and J ends lost 2 bases and 5 bases respectively, with 18 bases between them. For the CDR3, the DNA is TGCGCCAGCAGCTTCGCTTCAGGGGGAGCGGGAGATACGCAGTATTTT. It codes for CASSFASGGAGDTQYF.

V gene TRBV20-1 combines with J gene TRBJ2-7; no reliable D call. V shed 6 bases and J shed 4 bases, with 10 bases lying between them. Germline lookup yields CDR1 DFQATT and CDR2 SNEGSKA (reference sequence). The CDR3 contains 11 residues. The CDR3 nucleotides are TGCAGTGCGGCCCTAGATTACGAGCAGTACTTC. It encodes CSAALDYEQYF.

This chain joins TRBV14 and TRBJ2-7; no clear D. CDR1 is SGHDN, CDR2 FVKESK, per germline. Between the trimmed V and J ends, which lost 7 bases and 2 bases, there was a span of 18 bases. This CDR3 region has 15 residues. The CDR3: CASIEVRTRTYEQYF. DNA of the CDR3: TGTGCCAGCATAGAAGTTAGGACGCGCACCTACGAGCAGTACTTC.

This clonotype was counted ten times or more. The chain recombines TRBV7-2 with TRBJ2-5; no definite D call. V was trimmed by 0 bases and J by 0 bases, leaving 2 bases between them. The CDR3 loop spans 13 amino acids. Looked up from germline, CDR1 is SGHTA and CDR2 is FQGNSA. The CDR3 DNA reads as TGTGCCAGCAGCTTAGCCAACCAAGAGACCCAGTACTTC. Translation gives CASSLANQETQYF. The entire variable domain, with the rest obtained from reference TRBV7-2 and TRBJ2-5, is as follows: GAGVSQSPSNKVTEKGKDVELRCDPISGHTALYWYRQSLGQGLEFLIYFQGNSAPDKSGLPSDRFSAERTGGSVSTLTIQRTQQEDSAVYLCASSLANQETQYFGPGTRLLVL.